This TCR beta chain was observed in a study of blood T cell repertoires in COVID-19. In the source study's methods: Reference gene primer amplification gave nucleated cell count estimates. Sequencing used immunoSEQ multiplex PCR; TCRdb keeps in-frame clones, though not all of them. That table gives V, J and clone size, and the DNA gave D and trimming. The sample holds 490,000 or so clones, about 85% seen once. The CDR3 consists of 16 residues. The V and J ends lost 1 base and 0 bases respectively, with 10 bases between them. Germline V gene lookup returns CDR1 LGHDT and CDR2 YNNKEL (reference sequence). Participants, 18 to 89 years old, spanned under 25 US areas. Clinical histories supplied by participants themselves formed the basis of cohort assignment.

The receptor was derived from a woman between 55 and 75 years old who had recovered from COVID-19. V gene TRBV3-1 (or the pseudogene TRBV3-2) combines with J gene TRBJ1-3; a possible D gene is TRBD1 (6 bases). Input material: PBMCs or T cells enriched from blood (not recorded which). In nucleotides, the CDR3 is TGTGCCAGCAGCCAAGGGACAGCGAGCTCTGGAAACACCATATATTTT. This encodes CASSQGTASSGNTIYF.